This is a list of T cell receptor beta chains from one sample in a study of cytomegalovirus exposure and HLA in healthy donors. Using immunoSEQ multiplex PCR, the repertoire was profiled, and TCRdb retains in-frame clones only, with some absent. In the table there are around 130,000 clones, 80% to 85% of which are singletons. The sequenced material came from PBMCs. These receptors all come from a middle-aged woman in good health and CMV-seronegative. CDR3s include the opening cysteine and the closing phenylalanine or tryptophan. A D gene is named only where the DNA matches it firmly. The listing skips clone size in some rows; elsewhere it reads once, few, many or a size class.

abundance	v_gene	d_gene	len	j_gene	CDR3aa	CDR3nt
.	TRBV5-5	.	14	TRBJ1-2	CASMQGGENYGYTF	TGTGCCAGCATGCAAGGGGGGGAAAACTATGGCTACACCTTC
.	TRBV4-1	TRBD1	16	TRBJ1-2	CASSQAGTGSNYGYTF	TGCGCCAGCAGCCAAGCCGGGACAGGATCTAACTATGGCTACACCTTC
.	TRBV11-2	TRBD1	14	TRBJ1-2	CASSSGTGAGGYTF	TGTGCCAGCAGCTCAGGGACAGGGGCTGGGGGCTACACCTTC
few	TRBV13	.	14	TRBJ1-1	CASIPTGGHTEAFF	TGTGCCAGCATCCCGACTGGGGGCCACACTGAAGCTTTCTTT
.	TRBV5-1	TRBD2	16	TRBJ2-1	CASSLGRGTRDNEQFF	TGCGCCAGCAGCTTGGGCCGGGGGACTAGGGACAATGAGCAGTTCTTC
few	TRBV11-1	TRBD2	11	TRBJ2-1	CASSSGGWQFF	TGTGCCAGCAGCAGCGGGGGGTGGCAGTTCTTC
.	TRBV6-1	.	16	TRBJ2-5	CASSDGWGSGQETQYF	TGTGCCAGCAGTGATGGGTGGGGGAGCGGGCAAGAGACCCAGTACTTC
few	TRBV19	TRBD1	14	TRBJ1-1	CASSITGEYTEAFF	TGTGCCAGTAGTATTACAGGGGAGTACACTGAAGCTTTCTTT
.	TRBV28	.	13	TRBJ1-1	CATVTDRNTEAFF	TGTGCCACCGTGACGGACAGGAACACTGAAGCTTTCTTT
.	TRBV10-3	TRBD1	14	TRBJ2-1	CAISVNRGNNEQFF	TGTGCCATCAGTGTTAACAGGGGAAACAATGAGCAGTTCTTC
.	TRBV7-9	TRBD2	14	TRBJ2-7	CASRGRGQLAGQYF	TGTGCCAGCAGAGGACGGGGGCAACTAGCGGGACAGTACTTC
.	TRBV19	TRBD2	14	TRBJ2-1	CASSTGTSYNEQFF	TGTGCCAGTAGTACTGGGACTAGTTACAATGAGCAGTTCTTC
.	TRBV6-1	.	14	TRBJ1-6	CASRNRWMDSPLHF	TGTGCCAGCAGGAACAGGTGGATGGATTCACCCCTCCACTTT
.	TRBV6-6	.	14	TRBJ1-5	CASSLTGLKQPQHF	TGTGCCAGCAGTTTAACAGGGCTAAAACAGCCCCAGCATTTT
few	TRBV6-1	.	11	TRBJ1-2	CASNRDYGYTF	TGTGCCAGCAACAGGGACTATGGCTACACCTTC
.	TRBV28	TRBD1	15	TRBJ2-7	CASSSWDRGSYEQYF	TGTGCCAGCAGTAGTTGGGACAGGGGGTCCTACGAGCAGTACTTC
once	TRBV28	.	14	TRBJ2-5	CASSFGGNQETQYF	TGTGCCAGCAGTTTCGGCGGCAACCAAGAGACCCAGTACTTC
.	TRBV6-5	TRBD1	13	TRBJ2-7	CASSRGQGHEQYF	TGTGCCAGCAGTCGCGGACAGGGCCACGAGCAGTACTTC
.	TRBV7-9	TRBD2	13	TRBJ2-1	CASSPKWEGEQFF	TGTGCCAGCAGCCCCAAATGGGAGGGGGAGCAGTTCTTC
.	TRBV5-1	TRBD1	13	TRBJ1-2	CASSPGQAYGYTF	TGCGCCAGCAGCCCGGGACAGGCCTATGGCTACACCTTC
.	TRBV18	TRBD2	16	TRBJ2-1	CASSPPGGRGYNEQFF	TGTGCCAGCTCACCACCGGGGGGGAGGGGCTACAATGAGCAGTTCTTC
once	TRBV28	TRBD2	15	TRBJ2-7	CASSLRLAGDYEQYF	TGTGCCAGCAGTTTACGACTAGCGGGAGACTACGAGCAGTACTTC
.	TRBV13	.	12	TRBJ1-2	CASSPRNYGYTF	TGTGCCAGCAGCCCGAGGAACTATGGCTACACCTTC
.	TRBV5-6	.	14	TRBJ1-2	CASSPGGNNYGYTF	TGTGCCAGCAGCCCCGGCGGGAATAACTATGGCTACACCTTC